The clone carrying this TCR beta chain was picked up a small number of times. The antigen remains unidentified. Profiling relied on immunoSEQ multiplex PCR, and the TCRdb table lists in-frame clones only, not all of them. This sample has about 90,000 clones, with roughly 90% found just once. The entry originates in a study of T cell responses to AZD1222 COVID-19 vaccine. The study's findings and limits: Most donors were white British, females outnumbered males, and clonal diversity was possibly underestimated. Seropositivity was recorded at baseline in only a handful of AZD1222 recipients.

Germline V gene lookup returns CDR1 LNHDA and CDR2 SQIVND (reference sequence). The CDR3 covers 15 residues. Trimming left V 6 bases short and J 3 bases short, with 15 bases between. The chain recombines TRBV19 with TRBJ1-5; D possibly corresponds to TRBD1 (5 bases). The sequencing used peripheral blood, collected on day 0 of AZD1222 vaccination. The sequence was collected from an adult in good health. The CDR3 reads CASSSNGQNNQPQHF. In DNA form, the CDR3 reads TGTGCCAGTAGCTCTAACGGACAAAACAATCAGCCCCAGCATTTT.